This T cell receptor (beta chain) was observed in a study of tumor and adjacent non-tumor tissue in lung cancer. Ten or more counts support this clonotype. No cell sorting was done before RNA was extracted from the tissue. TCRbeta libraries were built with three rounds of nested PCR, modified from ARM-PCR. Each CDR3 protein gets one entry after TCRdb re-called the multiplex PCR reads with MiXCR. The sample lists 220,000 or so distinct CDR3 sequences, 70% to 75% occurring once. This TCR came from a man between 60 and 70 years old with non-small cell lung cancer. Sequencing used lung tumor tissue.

The DNA of the CDR3 is TGTGCCAGCACCGATCGGAGGGGGCCCAATTACGAGCAGTACTTC. It specifies CASTDRRGPNYEQYF. V gene TRBV6-2 or TRBV6-3 combines with J gene TRBJ2-7; tentatively, D is TRBD1 (7 bases). The CDR3 contains 15 residues. V was cut by 7 bases and J by 4 bases, with 20 bases left in between. Germline V gene data show CDR1 as MNHEY and CDR2 as SVGEGT.